Below, one T cell receptor (beta chain) is given with its context. As yet, its antigen is unknown. These data are taken from a study of T cells after yellow fever vaccination. Points from the study as a whole: Researchers noted that a small share of clonotypes showed up in both CD4 and CD8 compartments. Most primary-vaccination clones reappeared after the booster (approximately 95% CD4, about 88% CD8).

The germline CDR1 and CDR2 sequences are SGHDN and FVKESK. This CDR3 is 13 amino acids long. Between the trimmed V and J ends, which lost 4 bases and 7 bases, there was a span of 14 bases. A universal primer site and UMIs were added as TCR cDNA was made by 5'RACE template switching. TCRdb reprocessed the 5' RACE reads with MiXCR, giving one entry per CDR3 protein. Of 300,000 to 350,000 distinct CDR3 sequences in the sample, 9.5% to 12% are singletons; the top ten hold under 4%. Source: CD4+ T cells sorted from PBMCs, taken 45 days after the yellow fever booster vaccination. The chain is built from TRBV14 and TRBJ2-7, with D tentatively TRBD1 (5 bases). This receptor was identified in a man between 18 and 35 years old who received the YFV17D yellow fever vaccine. The CDR3 region is CASSPFGAREQYV. DNA of the CDR3: TGTGCCAGCAGCCCCTTTGGGGCCCGGGAGCAGTACGTC.